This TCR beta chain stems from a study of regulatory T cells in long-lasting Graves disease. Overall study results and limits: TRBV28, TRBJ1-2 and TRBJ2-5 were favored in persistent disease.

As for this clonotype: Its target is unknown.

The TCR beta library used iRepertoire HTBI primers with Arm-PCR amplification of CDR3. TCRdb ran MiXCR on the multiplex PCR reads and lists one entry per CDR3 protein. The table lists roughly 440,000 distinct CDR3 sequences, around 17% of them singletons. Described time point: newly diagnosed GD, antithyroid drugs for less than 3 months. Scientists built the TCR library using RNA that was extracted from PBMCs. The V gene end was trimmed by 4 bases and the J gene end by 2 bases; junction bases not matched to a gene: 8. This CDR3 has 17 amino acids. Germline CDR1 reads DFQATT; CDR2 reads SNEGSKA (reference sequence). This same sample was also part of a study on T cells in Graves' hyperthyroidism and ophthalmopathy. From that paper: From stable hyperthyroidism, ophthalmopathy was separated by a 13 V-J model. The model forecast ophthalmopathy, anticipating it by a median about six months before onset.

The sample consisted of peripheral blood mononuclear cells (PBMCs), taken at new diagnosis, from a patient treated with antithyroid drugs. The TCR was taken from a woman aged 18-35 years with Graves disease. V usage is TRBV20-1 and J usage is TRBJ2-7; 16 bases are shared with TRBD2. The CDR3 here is CSATAGLAGGRTYEQYF. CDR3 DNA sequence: TGCAGTGCTACAGCGGGACTAGCGGGAGGGAGAACCTACGAGCAGTACTTC.